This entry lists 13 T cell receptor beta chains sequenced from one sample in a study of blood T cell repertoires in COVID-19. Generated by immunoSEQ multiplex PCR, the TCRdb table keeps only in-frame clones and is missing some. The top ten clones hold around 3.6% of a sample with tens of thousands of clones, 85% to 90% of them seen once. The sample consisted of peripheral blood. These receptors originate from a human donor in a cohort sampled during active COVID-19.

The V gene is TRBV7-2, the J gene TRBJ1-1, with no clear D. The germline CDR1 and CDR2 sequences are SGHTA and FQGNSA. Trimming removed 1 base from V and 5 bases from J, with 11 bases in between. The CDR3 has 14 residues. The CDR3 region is CASSLGTGWTEAFF. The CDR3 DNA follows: TGTGCCAGCAGCTTAGGGACTGGCTGGACTGAAGCTTTCTTT.

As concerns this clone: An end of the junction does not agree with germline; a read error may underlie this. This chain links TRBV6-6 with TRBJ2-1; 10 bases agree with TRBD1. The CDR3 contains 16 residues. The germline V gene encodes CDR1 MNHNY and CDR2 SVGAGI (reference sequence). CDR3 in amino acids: CASSYPGQGSSNEQFF. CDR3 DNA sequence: TGTGCCAGCAGTTACCCGGGACAGGGGTCCTCCAATGAGCAGTTCTTC.

The CDR3 reads CASSSPGRGLREQYF. Here the CDR3 DNA reads TGTGCCAGCAGTTCCCCGGGCAGGGGTCTGAGGGAGCAGTACTTC. The chain has TRBV28 and TRBJ2-7, with D tentatively TRBD1 (6 bases). CDR1 and CDR2 from the germline V gene are MDHEN and SYDVKM. Trimming removed 4 bases at V and 7 bases at J, with 20 bases between. The CDR3 spans 15 residues.

The chain's CDR3 is CASSKRGGAADTQYF. CDR3 sequence (DNA): TGTGCCAGCAGTAAGCGGGGGGGCGCGGCAGATACGCAGTATTTT. The genes are TRBV7-2 and TRBJ2-3; 10 bases map to TRBD2. This CDR3 has 15 amino acids. With V trimmed by 6 bases and J by 4 bases, 7 bases remained unmatched. CDR1 is SGHTA, CDR2 FQGNSA, per germline.

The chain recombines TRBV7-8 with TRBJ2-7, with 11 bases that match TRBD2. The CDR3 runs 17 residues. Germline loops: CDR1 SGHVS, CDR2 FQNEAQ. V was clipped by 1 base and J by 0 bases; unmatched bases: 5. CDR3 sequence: CASSLGLAGSFSYEQYF. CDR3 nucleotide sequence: TGTGCCAGCAGCTTAGGACTAGCGGGGAGCTTCTCCTACGAGCAGTACTTC.

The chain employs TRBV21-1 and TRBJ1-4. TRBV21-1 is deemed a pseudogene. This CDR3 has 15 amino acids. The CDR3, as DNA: TGTGCCAGCAGTCCCGCGGGGGGGGATGAGGAAAAACTGTTTTTT. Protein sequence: CASSPAGGDEEKLFF.

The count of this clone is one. The CDR3 bases are TGCAGCGTTGAGTTCGGGGGTTTGGACGAGCAGTACTTC. It is translated as CSVEFGGLDEQYF. This sequence joins TRBV29-1 and TRBJ2-7, with D perhaps matching TRBD2 (6 bases). The V end was cut by 3 bases, the J end by 5 bases, with 14 bases between. The length of the CDR3 is 13 residues. CDR1 is SQVTM, CDR2 ANQGSEA, per germline.

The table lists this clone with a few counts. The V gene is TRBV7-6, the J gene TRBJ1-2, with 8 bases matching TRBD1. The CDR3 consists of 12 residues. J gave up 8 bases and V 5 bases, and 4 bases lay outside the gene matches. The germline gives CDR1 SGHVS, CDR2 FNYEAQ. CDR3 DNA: TGTGCCAGCAGCCCGACAGGGGAGGGCTACACCTTC. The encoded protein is CASSPTGEGYTF.

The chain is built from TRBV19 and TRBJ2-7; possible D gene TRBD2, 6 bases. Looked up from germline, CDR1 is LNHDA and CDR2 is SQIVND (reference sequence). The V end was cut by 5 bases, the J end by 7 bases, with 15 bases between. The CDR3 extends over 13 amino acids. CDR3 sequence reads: CASSLSSEGEQYF. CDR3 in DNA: TGTGCCAGTAGTCTCAGTTCGGAGGGGGAGCAGTACTTC.

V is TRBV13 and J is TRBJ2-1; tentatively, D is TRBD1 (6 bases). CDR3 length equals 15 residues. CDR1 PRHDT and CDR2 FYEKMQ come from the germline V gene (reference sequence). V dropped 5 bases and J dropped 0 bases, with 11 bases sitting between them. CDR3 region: CASSNTGSSYNEQFF. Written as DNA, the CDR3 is TGTGCCAGCAGCAACACAGGGAGCTCCTACAATGAGCAGTTCTTC.

This CDR3 is CASSPRGTSGGNNEQFF. The DNA of the CDR3 is TGTGCCAGCAGTCCCCGTGGGACTAGCGGGGGGAACAATGAGCAGTTCTTC. The chain has TRBV4-2 and TRBJ2-1, with 15 bases identical to TRBD2. The V gene end was trimmed by 6 bases and the J gene end by 5 bases; junction bases not matched to a gene: 8. Per the germline V gene, CDR1 is LGHNA and CDR2 is YNFKEQ. The CDR3 totals 17 residues.

The CDR3 region is CASSLEERTYEQYF. CDR3 nucleotides: TGTGCCAGCAGCCTCGAGGAACGGACCTACGAGCAGTACTTC. The V call is TRBV7-9, the J call TRBJ2-7; no firm D call. Germline CDR1 SEHNR, CDR2 FQNEAQ (reference sequence). CDR3 length equals 14 residues. Trimming took off 5 bases at V and 2 bases at J, with 13 bases between the two ends.

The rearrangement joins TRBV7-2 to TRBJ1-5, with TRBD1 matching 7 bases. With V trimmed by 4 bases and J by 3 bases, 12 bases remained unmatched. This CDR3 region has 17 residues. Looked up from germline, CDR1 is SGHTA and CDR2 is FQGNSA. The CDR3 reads CASSSSLRDSLNQPQHF. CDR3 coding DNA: TGTGCCAGCAGCTCTTCACTCCGGGACAGCCTCAATCAGCCCCAGCATTTT.